One sample yielded the 9 T cell receptor beta chains listed below, sequenced in a study of blood T cell repertoires in COVID-19. The protocol was immunoSEQ multiplex PCR, while the TCRdb copy is restricted to in-frame clones and leaves out a portion. The sample consists of some 250,000 clones, approximately 90% of them appearing once. Sequencing input: PBMCs or T cells enriched from blood (not recorded which). The receptors derive from a human donor in a cohort exposed to, infected with or recovered from COVID-19 (not recorded which). The donor label of this sample is uncertain.

The chain recombines TRBV30 with TRBJ2-3; 11 bases agree with TRBD2. V shed 0 bases, J shed 1 base, and the junction held 15 bases outside the gene matches. The germline CDR1 and CDR2 sequences are GTSNPN and SVGIG (reference sequence). CDR3 length equals 20 residues. Written as DNA, the CDR3 is TGTGCCTGGAGTGTTCAGAGGATGGTAGCGGGGGGGCCGGGCACAGATACGCAGTATTTT. Translation: CAWSVQRMVAGGPGTDTQYF.

The chain couples TRBV27 to TRBJ2-3, with a possible D match to TRBD2 (6 bases). CDR1 is MNHEY and CDR2 is SMNVEV in the germline V gene (reference sequence). V was trimmed by 0 bases and J by 4 bases, leaving 14 bases between them. The length of the CDR3 is 16 residues. CDR3 DNA: TGTGCCAGCAGTTTATCTTCCCCTGGCGGGGCAGATACGCAGTATTTT. Its protein product is CASSLSSPGGADTQYF.

This clone has a single count. This chain connects TRBV27 to TRBJ1-5; D might be TRBD1 (6 bases). Trimming removed 4 bases from V and 2 bases from J, with 12 bases in between. CDR1 and CDR2 from the germline V gene are MNHEY and SMNVEV (reference sequence). The CDR3 loop spans 15 amino acids. In DNA form, the CDR3 reads TGTGCCAGCAGTTATCAGGGGCTTGGCAATCAGCCCCAGCATTTT. Residues: CASSYQGLGNQPQHF.

The V and J genes are TRBV19 and TRBJ2-2, with TRBD2 identical over 9 bases. The ends lost 6 bases at V and 4 bases at J; junction bases unmatched: 6. Germline lookup yields CDR1 LNHDA and CDR2 SQIVND (reference sequence). The CDR3 contains 15 residues. In nucleotides, the CDR3 is TGTGCCAGTAGGACCGAGCGGGGGGCCACCGGGGAGCTGTTTTTT. This translates into CASRTERGATGELFF.

The chain links TRBV27 to TRBJ1-1, with 9 positions matching TRBD1. Trimming at V came to 5 bases and at J to 0 bases, leaving 4 bases not matched to a gene. This CDR3 is 15 amino acids long. From germline, CDR1 is MNHEY and CDR2 SMNVEV (reference sequence). CDR3 region: CASSPGTGLNTEAFF. In nucleotides, the CDR3 is TGTGCCAGCAGTCCGGGGACAGGGCTGAACACTGAAGCTTTCTTT.

The chain joins TRBV30 to TRBJ1-2; 7 bases are a match to TRBD1. The CDR3 runs to 15 residues. V shed 0 bases, J shed 5 bases, and the junction held 9 bases outside the gene matches. The germline V gene has CDR1 GTSNPN and CDR2 SVGIG (reference sequence). The CDR3 here is CAWSVPGRGNYGYTF. The DNA of the CDR3 is TGTGCCTGGAGTGTACCTGGCAGGGGGAATTATGGCTACACCTTC. Drawing the rest from reference TRBV30 and TRBJ1-2, the complete variable domain is SQTIHQWPATLVQPVGSPLSLECTVEGTSNPNLYWYRQAAGRGLQLLFYSVGIGQISSEVPQNLSASRPQDRQFILSSKKLLLSDSGFYLCAWSVPGRGNYGYTFGSGTRLTVV.

This chain links TRBV27 with TRBJ2-3, with 9 bases identical to TRBD2. The CDR3 loop spans 15 amino acids. V dropped 4 bases and J dropped 2; count of bases not matched to a gene: 4. Germline assignment: CDR1 MNHEY and CDR2 SMNVEV (reference sequence). CDR3 residues: CASSSGTSFTDTQYF. CDR3 DNA: TGTGCCAGCAGTTCCGGGACTAGCTTCACAGATACGCAGTATTTT.

The V gene is TRBV24-1, the J gene TRBJ2-5; 12 nucleotides line up with TRBD1. J gave up 5 bases and V 4 bases, and 7 bases lay outside the gene matches. Germline CDR1 KGHDR, CDR2 SFDVKD. The CDR3 loop spans 16 amino acids. The DNA of the CDR3 is TGTGCCACCAGTGAACCCGGGACAGGGGGCGACGAGACCCAGTACTTC. It codes for CATSEPGTGGDETQYF.

The V and J genes are TRBV10-1 and TRBJ2-2; tentatively, D is TRBD2 (6 bases). CDR3 length equals 15 residues. Trimming took off 8 bases at V and 2 bases at J, with 15 bases between the two ends. Germline-derived CDR1 and CDR2 are WNHNN and SYGVQD (reference sequence). CDR3 region: CASGPGTRNTGELFF. DNA of the CDR3: TGCGCCAGCGGACCCGGGACTCGTAACACCGGGGAGCTGTTTTTT.